Presented here are 22 T cell receptor beta chains from one specimen sequenced in a study of beta chain features in type 1 diabetes. Expressed TCRB transcripts were sequenced because the isolated RNA had all been reverse transcribed beforehand. Profiled with immunoSEQ multiplex PCR; TCRdb holds only in-frame clones, not every one. Of hundreds of thousands of clones in the sample, 9% to 10% were seen once. The sequenced sample was naive CD4+ T cells from blood. All receptors come from a woman younger than 35 in good health.

This clone has only a few counts. The CDR3 spells CASSFHGNQDSYNEQFF. As DNA, the CDR3 is TGTGCCAGCAGCTTCCACGGCAACCAGGATTCCTACAATGAGCAGTTCTTC. This rearrangement joins TRBV7-8 to TRBJ2-1; D uncertain. Trimming stripped 3 bases from V and 1 base from J, with 16 bases between. Germline loops: CDR1 SGHVS, CDR2 FQNEAQ. CDR3 length: 17 residues. Full variable domain (missing parts from reference TRBV7-8 and TRBJ2-1): GAGVSQSPRYKVAKRGQDVALRCDPISGHVSLFWYQQALGQGPEFLTYFQNEAQLDKSGLPSDRFFAERPEGSVSTLKIQRTQQEDSAVYLCASSFHGNQDSYNEQFFGPGTRLTVL.

There are a few counts of this clone. V is TRBV5-1 and J is TRBJ2-2; no reliable D call. In germline, CDR1 is SGHRS, CDR2 YFSETQ. CDR3 length: 13 amino acids. The V gene lost 2 bases and the J gene lost 3 bases, with 5 bases spanning the gap. The CDR3 DNA reads TGCGCCAGCAGCTTACCGGACACCGGGGAGCTGTTTTTT. This gives the protein CASSLPDTGELFF. Using reference TRBV5-1 and TRBJ2-2 for the parts outside the CDR3, the full variable domain is KAGVTQTPRYLIKTRGQQVTLSCSPISGHRSVSWYQQTPGQGLQFLFEYFSETQRNKGNFPGRFSGRQFSNSRSEMNVSTLELGDSALYLCASSLPDTGELFFGEGSRLTVL.

The genes are TRBV5-5 and TRBJ2-3; 10 positions match TRBD2. Germline CDR1 reads SGHKS; CDR2 reads YYEKEE (reference sequence). Trimming at V came to 0 bases and at J to 1 base, leaving 5 bases not matched to a gene. CDR3 length equals 17 residues. CDR3 nucleotide sequence: TGTGCCAGCAGCTTGGAGGCTAGCGGGAGTGGCACAGATACGCAGTATTTT. Translation gives CASSLEASGSGTDTQYF.

This clone was found many times. The CDR3 bases are TGCAGCGTTGCGGGTGGCTACGAGCAGTACTTC. This sequence encodes CSVAGGYEQYF. This sequence joins TRBV29-1 and TRBJ2-7; no clear D. With 4 bases removed from V and 3 bases from J, the gap between germline ends came to 7 bases. The length of the CDR3 is 11 residues. Germline assignment: CDR1 SQVTM and CDR2 ANQGSEA.

The chain recombines TRBV7-3 with TRBJ1-1, with D uncertain. This CDR3 has 13 amino acids. Germline lookup yields CDR1 SGHTA and CDR2 FQGTGA. Trimming stripped 5 bases from V and 1 base from J, with 8 bases between. The CDR3 loop is CASSAVGNTEAFF. In nucleotides, the CDR3 is TGTGCCAGCAGCGCGGTCGGGAACACTGAAGCTTTCTTT.

The sample holds a few counts of this clone. The CDR3 nucleotides read TGTGCCAGCAGCTTAGAGAGAGCCCGGGGTGAAGCTTTCTTT. Its translation: CASSLERARGEAFF. This chain uses TRBV11-2 with TRBJ1-1; D unresolved. The ends were cut back, 0 bases at V and 7 bases at J, with 12 bases in the middle. This CDR3 spans 14 amino acids. Germline CDR1 is SGHAT and CDR2 is FQNNGV.

This chain joins TRBV19 and TRBJ1-4; D is unclear. V lost 6 bases and J lost 1, with 9 bases in between. Germline CDR1 is LNHDA and CDR2 is SQIVND (reference sequence). The CDR3 has 14 amino acids. In DNA, the CDR3 is TGTGCCAGTAGGAAGACACTAACTAATGAAAAACTGTTTTTT. This gives the protein CASRKTLTNEKLFF.

CDR3 protein: CASSDVPQGNQPQHF. CDR3 in DNA: TGTGCCAGCAGTGACGTTCCCCAGGGCAATCAGCCCCAGCATTTT. The rearrangement uses TRBV6-1 and TRBJ1-5; no firm D call. The V end was cut by 3 bases, the J end by 2 bases, with 11 bases between. CDR1 is MNHNS, CDR2 SASEGT, per germline. The CDR3 sequence is 15 residues long.

In the case of this clone: Other DNA sequences in this sample translate to the same CDR3. V usage is TRBV18 and J usage is TRBJ2-5, with D unresolved. Germline CDR1 and CDR2: KGHSH and LQKENI. V lost 3 bases to trimming and J lost 5 bases, with 4 bases between them. The CDR3 consists of 11 residues. CDR3 loop: CASSPLETQYF. In nucleotides, the CDR3 is TGTGCCAGCTCACCTCTGGAGACCCAGTACTTC.

The gene calls are TRBV19 and TRBJ2-7; 7 nucleotides agree with TRBD2. V dropped 7 bases and J dropped 5; count of bases not matched to a gene: 11. The CDR3 consists of 14 residues. Germline V gives CDR1 LNHDA, CDR2 SQIVND (reference sequence). CDR3 bases: TGTGCCAGTACCCCTGGCCAGGGAGGGAACGAGCAGTACTTC. Protein product: CASTPGQGGNEQYF.

The chain recombines TRBV5-4 with TRBJ1-1, with 7 bases matching TRBD1. After removal of 0 bases from V and 2 bases from J, the junction contained 4 bases not matched to a gene. Per the germline V gene, CDR1 is SGHNT and CDR2 is YYREEE (reference sequence). The CDR3 contains 15 residues. The CDR3 nucleotides are TGTGCCAGCAGCTTGGTTAGGGACAGAAACACTGAAGCTTTCTTT. This encodes CASSLVRDRNTEAFF.

This clone showed up just a few times. The chain couples TRBV4-1 to TRBJ2-5; tentative D call: TRBD2 (6 bases). This CDR3 comprises 17 residues. Trimming took off 3 bases at V and 6 bases at J, with 23 bases between the two ends. Germline V gene lookup returns CDR1 MGHRA and CDR2 YSYEKL. This CDR3 reads CASSHPDAGNLEKTQYF. The CDR3 DNA sequence: TGCGCCAGCAGCCACCCCGATGCGGGGAACCTGGAAAAGACCCAGTACTTC.

The V gene is TRBV2, the J gene TRBJ2-5; TRBD2 agrees at 7 bases. This CDR3 contains 15 residues. J was trimmed by 0 bases and V by 6 bases; bases with no gene match: 7. Germline CDR1 and CDR2: SNHLY and FYNNEI. The CDR3 protein is CASSTGEGYQETQYF. CDR3 bases: TGTGCCAGCAGCACCGGGGAGGGCTACCAAGAGACCCAGTACTTC.

The table lists this clone with a few counts. V usage is TRBV6-5 and J usage is TRBJ2-7; the match to TRBD2 covers 8 bases. Per germline, CDR1 MNHEY and CDR2 SVGAGI. Trimming at V came to 4 bases and at J to 6 bases, leaving 8 bases not matched to a gene. This CDR3 is built from 14 residues. The CDR3 DNA follows: TGTGCCAGCAGTTCATCGGGGGGGTCCCGCGAGCAGTACTTC. This gives the protein CASSSSGGSREQYF.

The gene calls are TRBV6-1 and TRBJ1-6; TRBD1 agrees at 7 bases. V dropped 8 bases and J dropped 14; count of bases not matched to a gene: 15. This CDR3 comprises 14 residues. Germline CDR1 and CDR2: MNHNS and SASEGT. This CDR3 reads CASAAYTSGGALHF. In DNA form, the CDR3 reads TGTGCCAGCGCGGCGTATACATCAGGGGGAGCCCTCCACTTT.

The chain joins TRBV4-1 to TRBJ1-3; no firm D call. V lost 1 base to trimming and J lost 2 bases, with 12 bases between them. CDR3 length: 16 amino acids. CDR1 and CDR2 from the germline V gene are MGHRA and YSYEKL. CDR3: CASSQGIGQTGNTIYF. CDR3 DNA sequence: TGCGCCAGCAGCCAAGGTATTGGGCAGACTGGAAACACCATATATTTT.

The chain joins TRBV19 to TRBJ2-2; TRBD1 agrees at 11 bases. CDR1 LNHDA and CDR2 SQIVND come from the germline V gene (reference sequence). V trimming: 6 bases; J trimming: 5 bases; junction bases outside the gene matches: 11. CDR3 length equals 17 residues. Here the CDR3 DNA reads TGTGCCAGTAGAAAGGCCGGGACAGGGGGATGGACCGGGGAGCTGTTTTTT. Translating gives CASRKAGTGGWTGELFF.

Only a few counts were recorded for this clone. The J gene is TRBJ1-1, the V gene TRBV5-1; D might be TRBD1 (6 bases). V was trimmed by 3 bases and J by 1 base, leaving 16 bases between them. The germline gives CDR1 SGHRS, CDR2 YFSETQ. The CDR3 runs 16 residues. CDR3 protein: CASSSLPPDRNTEAFF. The CDR3 nucleotides are TGCGCCAGCAGCTCCCTACCCCCGGACAGGAACACTGAAGCTTTCTTT.

This clone was detected a few times. This chain uses TRBV15 with TRBJ1-1; 7 nucleotides align to TRBD1. Germline CDR1 and CDR2: LNHNV and YYDKDF (reference sequence). The length of the CDR3 is 15 residues. Germline trimming cut 1 base from V and 2 bases from J; bases unmatched to any gene: 4. CDR3 nucleotides: TGTGCCACCAGCAGAGGATGGGACAGTAACACTGAAGCTTTCTTT. Its translation is CATSRGWDSNTEAFF.

This clone was detected a few times. CDR3: CASSPPSTGDIQYF. The CDR3 bases are TGTGCCAGCTCACCACCGTCGACAGGGGACATTCAGTACTTC. The rearrangement uses TRBV18 and TRBJ2-4, with 8 bases matching TRBD1. Per the germline V gene, CDR1 is KGHSH and CDR2 is LQKENI. CDR3 size: 14 residues. V shed 0 bases, J shed 8 bases, and the junction held 3 bases outside the gene matches.

The rearrangement links TRBV29-1 to TRBJ1-5; possibly TRBD1 for D (5 bases). Germline CDR1 reads SQVTM; CDR2 reads ANQGSEA. The germline V and J ends were trimmed by 3 bases and 1 base, with 7 bases remaining between them. There are 13 residues in the CDR3. CDR3 in DNA: TGCAGCGTTGACGGGGGGAGCAATCAGCCCCAGCATTTT. Protein product: CSVDGGSNQPQHF. Looking up the rest from reference TRBV29-1 and TRBJ1-5 gives the full variable domain: SAVISQKPSRDICQRGTSLTIQCQVDSQVTMMFWYRQQPGQSLTLIATANQGSEATYESGFVIDKFPISRPNLTFSTLTVSNMSPEDSSIYLCSVDGGSNQPQHFGDGTRLSIL.

This clone was detected a few times. The V gene is TRBV5-1, the J gene TRBJ2-1, with 8 nucleotides matching TRBD2. Germline V gene lookup returns CDR1 SGHRS and CDR2 YFSETQ. This CDR3 has 19 amino acids. Trimming took 0 bases from V and 4 from J; bases not matched to a gene: 15. CDR3 sequence reads: CASSLVRASGPEWYNEQFF. CDR3 in DNA: TGCGCCAGCAGCTTGGTTAGGGCTAGCGGGCCGGAGTGGTACAATGAGCAGTTCTTC. The full variable domain, in which reference TRBV5-1 and TRBJ2-1 provide the parts outside the CDR3, is KAGVTQTPRYLIKTRGQQVTLSCSPISGHRSVSWYQQTPGQGLQFLFEYFSETQRNKGNFPGRFSGRQFSNSRSEMNVSTLELGDSALYLCASSLVRASGPEWYNEQFFGPGTRLTVL.